These T cell receptor beta chains were read from a single sample in a study of CD8 T cells in ankylosing spondylitis. TCRdb re-derived calls from the 5' RACE reads in MiXCR, one entry per CDR3 protein. The table records roughly 670,000 distinct CDR3 sequences, 15% to 20% of them present only once. Sequenced input: blood, either unsorted or a sorted T cell fraction (not recorded which). The receptors were sampled from a male donor with ankylosing spondylitis. Each CDR3 is given with its conserved first and last residue. A D gene is named only where the DNA matches it firmly. Size is omitted from some rows. Given values are once, few, many or a class for expanded clones.

cdr3_aa	cdr3_nt	v_call	j_call	d_call	clone_size
CATSRAAGGGSEQFF	TGTGCCACCAGCCGCGCAGCAGGGGGAGGGAGTGAGCAGTTCTTC	TRBV24-1	TRBJ2-1	NA	NA
CSVERGGNYGYTF	TGCAGCGTTGAAAGGGGTGGCAACTATGGCTACACCTTC	TRBV29-1	TRBJ1-2	NA	few
CASSDSQVSSSGANVLTF	TGTGCCAGCAGTGACTCCCAGGTCAGCAGCTCTGGGGCCAACGTCCTGACTTTC	TRBV6-4	TRBJ2-6	NA	few
CASSLGQTQYNEQFF	TGTGCCAGCAGCCTTGGACAGACACAATACAATGAGCAGTTCTTC	TRBV2	TRBJ2-1	NA	NA
CSARVHEAGVREQYF	TGCAGTGCTAGAGTCCACGAGGCGGGAGTGCGGGAGCAGTACTTC	TRBV20-1	TRBJ2-7	TRBD2	NA
CASSSAGAVNTEAFF	TGTGCCAGCAGTTCAGCGGGGGCGGTGAACACTGAAGCTTTCTTT	TRBV28	TRBJ1-1	NA	few
CSARDLMEQRQPQHF	TGCAGTGCTAGAGATCTGATGGAACAGCGGCAGCCCCAGCATTTT	TRBV20-1	TRBJ1-5	NA	NA
CASSSREGRNTEAFF	TGTGCCAGCTCTTCCAGGGAGGGGCGGAACACTGAAGCTTTCTTT	TRBV18	TRBJ1-1	NA	NA
CASSYIRTGGSYGYTF	TGTGCCAGCAGTTACATCAGGACAGGGGGCAGCTATGGCTACACCTTC	TRBV6-5	TRBJ1-2	TRBD1	many
CASSEAHTGELFF	TGTGCCAGCAGCGAAGCCCACACCGGGGAGCTGTTTTTT	TRBV9	TRBJ2-2	NA	few
CASSHFGEQYF	TGTGCCAGCAGCCACTTTGGCGAGCAGTACTTC	TRBV12-3/TRBV12-4	TRBJ2-7	NA	few
CASSFRRRDNVLGANVLTF	TGCGCCAGCAGCTTCCGGCGCCGGGACAATGTTTTGGGGGCCAACGTCCTGACTTTC	TRBV5-1	TRBJ2-6	NA	few
CASSNQGANTEAFF	TGTGCCAGCAGTAATCAGGGGGCGAACACTGAAGCTTTCTTT	TRBV28	TRBJ1-1	TRBD1	few
CASSEGWTGGRGANVLTF	TGTGCCAGCAGTGAAGGATGGACAGGGGGACGTGGGGCCAACGTCCTGACTTTC	TRBV6-1	TRBJ2-6	TRBD1	NA
CASSADRTYGYTF	TGCGCCAGCAGCGCGGACAGGACCTATGGCTACACCTTC	TRBV4-3	TRBJ1-2	TRBD1	few
CASSRGVGLAGTEQFF	TGTGCCAGCAGCCGAGGAGTGGGACTAGCGGGAACGGAGCAGTTCTTC	TRBV27	TRBJ2-1	TRBD2	NA
CASSLSLGLVGYEQYF	TGTGCCAGCAGTTTATCACTGGGACTAGTGGGCTACGAGCAGTACTTC	TRBV27	TRBJ2-7	TRBD2	NA
CASSPSGGTKFDTQYF	TGTGCCAGCAGCCCTAGCGGGGGGACGAAATTTGATACGCAGTATTTT	TRBV28	TRBJ2-3	TRBD2	NA
CASSPEGLADSTDTQYF	TGTGCCAGCAGCCCAGAGGGACTAGCGGACAGCACAGATACGCAGTATTTT	TRBV7-9	TRBJ2-3	TRBD2	few
CASSRTTGASTDTQYF	TGTGCCAGCTCCCGCACTACAGGGGCGAGCACAGATACGCAGTATTTT	TRBV18	TRBJ2-3	TRBD1	NA
CATSDSEGQGGMNTEAFF	TGTGCCACCAGTGATTCCGAAGGGCAGGGCGGGATGAACACTGAAGCTTTCTTT	TRBV24-1	TRBJ1-1	NA	NA
CASSYNQYEQYF	TGTGCCAGCAGCTACAACCAGTACGAGCAGTACTTC	TRBV12-3/TRBV12-4	TRBJ2-7	NA	NA
CSARRGLVTNEQFF	TGCAGTGCTAGGAGGGGACTAGTTACAAATGAGCAGTTCTTC	TRBV20-1	TRBJ2-1	TRBD2	NA
CASSFHGHYNSPLHF	TGTGCCAGCAGTTTTCACGGACACTATAATTCACCCCTCCACTTT	TRBV11-2	TRBJ1-6	NA	NA
CASSLWLGDHEQYF	TGTGCCAGCAGCTTATGGCTTGGAGACCACGAGCAGTACTTC	TRBV7-6	TRBJ2-7	NA	many
CASSSHSPGNTEAFF	TGTGCCAGCTCCTCGCACTCCCCAGGGAACACTGAAGCTTTCTTT	TRBV28	TRBJ1-1	NA	NA
CASSQVLQGRYNEQFF	TGCGCCAGCAGCCAAGTCCTACAGGGCCGATACAATGAGCAGTTCTTC	TRBV4-1	TRBJ2-1	NA	NA
CASSLGLAGGGNEQFF	TGTGCCAGCAGCTTAGGACTAGCGGGAGGAGGAAATGAGCAGTTCTTC	TRBV11-2	TRBJ2-1	TRBD2	many
CASSPRTTAEAFF	TGTGCCAGCAGTCCACGAACGACGGCGGAAGCTTTCTTT	TRBV12-3/TRBV12-4	TRBJ1-1	NA	few
CASSPGQRTNTQYF	TGTGCCAGCAGCCCGGGACAGAGAACCAATACGCAGTATTTT	TRBV11-1	TRBJ2-3	TRBD1	NA
CASSFYASSYEQYF	TGTGCCAGCAGCTTTTACGCCTCCTCCTACGAGCAGTACTTC	TRBV7-8	TRBJ2-7	NA	NA